The clone carrying this T cell receptor (beta chain) appeared a single time. The data derive from a study of blood T cell repertoires in COVID-19. About the research overall: The study drew acute and convalescent COVID-19 samples from the United States, Italy and Spain. Sources were T cells, B-cell-depleted T cells, or PBMCs; the material itself was cDNA or gDNA.

CDR3 size: 13 residues. Germline values: CDR1 MDHEN, CDR2 SYDVKM. After removal of 8 bases from V and 5 bases from J, the junction contained 7 bases not matched to a gene. In the original workflow: Estimated nucleated cell counts came from reference gene primer amplification. Only in-frame clones appear in the TCRdb table, and some are missing; sequencing was by immunoSEQ multiplex PCR. Clonal size and the V and J genes are those of that table, whereas D and trimming came from the DNA. The sample shows roughly 250,000 clones, approximately 80% of them seen only once. The source of this sequence is a woman aged 45-65 years with acute or convalescent COVID-19. The rearrangement links TRBV28 to TRBJ2-5, with TRBD2 identical over 8 bases. Sequenced: peripheral blood. CDR3 amino acids: CASRIAGPETQYF. CDR3 sequence (DNA): TGTGCCAGCCGGATAGCGGGACCGGAGACCCAGTACTTC. Full variable domain (missing parts from reference TRBV28 and TRBJ2-5): DVKVTQSSRYLVKRTGEKVFLECVQDMDHENMFWYRQDPGLGLRLIYFSYDVKMKEKGDIPEGYSVSREKKERFSLILESASTNQTSMYLCASRIAGPETQYFGPGTRLLVL.